These 18 T cell receptor beta chains were all obtained from the same sample, sequenced in a study of T cell clonotyping in hematopoietic cell transplantation. The protocol was immunoSEQ multiplex PCR, while the TCRdb copy is restricted to in-frame clones and leaves out a portion. The sample yields just under 1,500 clones, approximately 67% seen once. Sample: peripheral blood mononuclear cells, taken 100 days after allogeneic stem cell transplant. The receptors shown here come from a female patient aged 60 to 70 who had an allogeneic stem cell transplant, so the T cells may come from the graft donor. Some clones in this sample may be carry-over from other donors' samples.

The V and J genes are TRBV2 and TRBJ2-1; TRBD2 matches 11 bases. This CDR3 is built from 14 residues. Germline trimming cut 5 bases from V and 8 bases from J; bases unmatched to any gene: 5. Germline V CDR1 and CDR2: SNHLY, FYNNEI. CDR3 region: CASSSSGRLYEQFF. The CDR3 DNA reads as TGTGCCAGCAGTTCTAGCGGGAGGCTTTATGAGCAGTTCTTC.

The chain's CDR3 is CSVAKRAGGTEAFF. DNA for the CDR3: TGCAGCGTCGCGAAGAGGGCAGGGGGGACTGAAGCTTTCTTT. V is TRBV29-1 and J is TRBJ1-1; 7 bases align to TRBD1. This CDR3 region has 14 residues. Germline V gene data show CDR1 as SQVTM and CDR2 as ANQGSEA. Trimming at V came to 6 bases and at J to 5 bases, leaving 12 bases not matched to a gene.

This chain links TRBV5-6 with TRBJ2-3; 11 nucleotides line up with TRBD2. Per the germline V gene, CDR1 is SGHDT and CDR2 is YYEEEE. V lost 4 bases, J lost 0 bases, and 4 bases stayed unmatched. The CDR3 runs 16 residues. CDR3 protein: CASSPGLAVSTDTQYF. Written as DNA, the CDR3 is TGTGCCAGCAGCCCGGGACTAGCGGTTAGCACAGATACGCAGTATTTT.

This clone was counted between two and nine times. The gene calls are TRBV6-6 and TRBJ2-2; D not certain. Trimming shortened V by 8 bases and J by 0 bases, and 4 bases separated the two germline ends. CDR3 size: 12 residues. The germline CDR1 and CDR2 sequences are MNHNY and SVGAGI (reference sequence). CDR3 amino acids: CASATNTGELFF. Here the CDR3 DNA reads TGTGCCAGCGCCACGAACACCGGGGAGCTGTTTTTT.

V and J are TRBV7-8 and TRBJ2-5, with 8 bases lining up with TRBD2. Losses at the gene ends were 3 bases for V and 4 bases for J; bases not matched to a gene: 7. In germline, CDR1 is SGHVS, CDR2 FQNEAQ. The CDR3 contains 15 residues. This chain's CDR3 is CASSLSGGVRETQYF. The CDR3 DNA is TGTGCCAGCAGCTTGAGCGGGGGAGTACGAGAGACCCAGTACTTC.

This clone was counted only a few times. The CDR3: CASSLVALRGYEQYF. The CDR3 DNA reads as TGTGCCAGCAGCCTGGTAGCGTTAAGGGGGTACGAGCAGTACTTC. The V gene is TRBV25-1, the J gene TRBJ2-7; maybe TRBD1 (6 bases). Germline V CDR1 and CDR2: MGHDK, SYGVNS. V was shortened by 6 bases and J by 4 bases, with 19 bases between the two germline ends. The CDR3 extends over 15 amino acids.

This clone was seen a few times. The genes are TRBV7-8 and TRBJ2-1; D possibly corresponds to TRBD1 (5 bases). V lost 3 bases to trimming and J lost 7 bases, with 10 bases between them. The CDR3 extends over 13 amino acids. CDR1 and CDR2 (germline): SGHVS, FQNEAQ. CDR3 coding DNA: TGTGCCAGCAGCTTTACAGGATTGAATGAGCAGTTCTTC. Translating gives CASSFTGLNEQFF.

The chain carries TRBV5-5 and TRBJ1-5, with 7 bases that match TRBD1. From germline, CDR1 is SGHKS and CDR2 YYEKEE (reference sequence). V trimming: 0 bases; J trimming: 6 bases; junction bases outside the gene matches: 6. This CDR3 has 15 residues. CDR3 nucleotides: TGTGCCAGCAGCTTGGGTTCACAGGGGTTTCAGCCCCAGCATTTT. This sequence encodes CASSLGSQGFQPQHF.

This clone came up a few times. The rearrangement links TRBV5-6 to TRBJ2-7; tentatively, D is TRBD2 (5 bases). The ends were cut back, 3 bases at V and 2 bases at J, with 12 bases in the middle. The CDR3 extends over 14 amino acids. Germline CDR1 is SGHDT and CDR2 is YYEEEE. In nucleotides, the CDR3 is TGTGCCAGCAGCTCAGAGGGATCCCCCTACGAGCAGTACTTC. It is translated as CASSSEGSPYEQYF.

This rearrangement joins TRBV6-1 to TRBJ1-6; D is undetermined. V lost 2 bases and J lost 10, with 12 bases in between. CDR3 size: 14 residues. Germline V gives CDR1 MNHNS, CDR2 SASEGT. CDR3 DNA sequence: TGTGCCAGCAGTGAACCCACAGAAATCTCACCCCTCCACTTT. Translating it yields CASSEPTEISPLHF.

The chain has TRBV7-2 and TRBJ1-2, with D unresolved. This CDR3 has 13 residues. Trimming left V 5 bases short and J 5 bases short, with 12 bases between. Germline loops: CDR1 SGHTA, CDR2 FQGNSA. CDR3 sequence reads: CASSRQTDYGYTF. As DNA, the CDR3 is TGTGCCAGCAGCCGCCAGACGGATTATGGCTACACCTTC.

The V gene is TRBV18, the J gene TRBJ1-4, with D unresolved. The germline gives CDR1 KGHSH, CDR2 LQKENI. Trimming shortened V by 4 bases and J by 5 bases, and 8 bases separated the two germline ends. The CDR3 spans 13 residues. CDR3 sequence (DNA): TGTGCCAGCTCACGGCAGGAGAATGAAAAACTGTTTTTT. Protein product: CASSRQENEKLFF.

The V call is TRBV4-3, the J call TRBJ2-3; D is unresolved. Trimming cost V 0 bases and J 0 bases, with 13 bases left between them. From germline, CDR1 is LGHNA and CDR2 YSLEER. The CDR3 is 17 residues long. The CDR3 DNA is TGCGCCAGCAGCCAAGATGCGCCCCCTGAGAGCACAGATACGCAGTATTTT. This codes for CASSQDAPPESTDTQYF.

V usage is TRBV5-1 and J usage is TRBJ1-2; tentatively, D is TRBD1 (6 bases). Germline CDR1 reads SGHRS; CDR2 reads YFSETQ. The CDR3 contains 18 residues. The V end lost 0 bases, the J end lost 1 base, and 19 bases lay between the germline ends. The CDR3 DNA follows: TGCGCCAGCAGCTTGGGGTACAGGGTGGAAGGTGGTAACTATGGCTACACCTTC. Translated, it gives CASSLGYRVEGGNYGYTF.

The chain carries TRBV7-9 and TRBJ2-7; D assignment may be TRBD1 or TRBD2 (5 bases each). The germline CDR1 and CDR2 sequences are SEHNR and FQNEAQ (reference sequence). Trimming shortened V by 5 bases and J by 7 bases, and 15 bases separated the two germline ends. The CDR3 is 13 amino acids. CDR3 protein: CASSRDPALEQYF. CDR3 DNA sequence: TGTGCCAGCAGCCGGGACCCTGCTTTGGAGCAGTACTTC.

V and J are TRBV30 and TRBJ2-5; 11 nucleotides align to TRBD2. CDR1 and CDR2 (germline): GTSNPN, SVGIG (reference sequence). The CDR3 spans 14 residues. V lost 3 bases to trimming and J lost 2 bases; unmatched junction nucleotides: 2. In DNA form, the CDR3 reads TGTGCCTGGAGAGGACTAGCGGGTCAAGAGACCCAGTACTTC. Translation gives CAWRGLAGQETQYF.

This rearrangement joins TRBV4-1 to TRBJ2-7; D is unclear. Germline assignment: CDR1 MGHRA and CDR2 YSYEKL. CDR3 size: 15 residues. Trimming pared 0 bases from V and 2 bases from J, leaving 11 bases between. CDR3 bases: TGCGCCAGCAGCCAAGAAGGGTACGGTCCCTACGAGCAGTACTTC. Encoded protein: CASSQEGYGPYEQYF.

The chain is built from TRBV7-2 and TRBJ1-5; possibly TRBD1 for D (5 bases). This CDR3 comprises 15 residues. Looked up from germline, CDR1 is SGHTA and CDR2 is FQGNSA. V was pared by 5 bases and J by 8 bases, with 19 bases between. The CDR3, as DNA: TGTGCCAGCAGCGGTAGGGGTGGCATTCCCGAGCCCCAGCATTTT. Translation gives CASSGRGGIPEPQHF.